This T cell receptor beta chain was sequenced in a study of T cell repertoires in cytomegalovirus infection. Study-level background: It was the public TCR beta signatures that indicated both CMV infection and matching HLA type. Whole-study results and caveats: Within the response measured ex vivo, HLA-C-restricted CMV-specific TCR beta clonotypes were dominant.

TCRdb itself ran the reads through MiXCR, one entry per CDR3 protein. The table shows roughly 340,000 distinct CDR3 sequences, with just under 30% occurring only once. Worth noting for this clonotype: Its cognate antigen is unknown.

The specimen was cultured PBMCs, collected from culture after CMV antigen stimulation. The source is a human donor in good health (CMV status not recorded). Some clones in this sample may be carry-over from other donors' samples.

The CDR3 DNA sequence: TGTGCCAGTAGTAGGGGAACGGGACAGGGGAATATTTACAATCAGCCCCAGCATTTT. Protein: CASSRGTGQGNIYNQPQHF. The chain joins TRBV19 to TRBJ1-5; TRBD1 agrees at 10 bases. CDR1 and CDR2 from the germline V gene are LNHDA and SQIVND (reference sequence). V lost 4 bases and J lost 3; bases outside the gene matches: 15. This CDR3 region has 19 residues.